This TCR beta chain was sequenced for a study of long-term antiretroviral therapy in people with HIV. General observations from the study: Clones that had undergone expansion before ART prevailed in the repertoire throughout all time points. Transplant-donor-level diversity was not reached after ART, though diversity increased.

Worth noting for this clone: The target antigen is unknown.

Runs used v3.0 of the immunoSEQ assay and were done at survey level. Generated by immunoSEQ multiplex PCR, the TCRdb table keeps only in-frame clones and is missing some. The sample consists of tens of thousands of clones, 86% of them appearing once. Everyone in the study who had HIV was treated in the United States. The CDR3 length is 13 residues. J gave up 2 bases and V 5 bases, and 3 bases lay outside the gene matches. Germline CDR1 and CDR2: MNHNS and SASEGT. The chain couples TRBV6-1 to TRBJ2-7; 7 bases are shared with TRBD1. This clonotype was sampled from a woman in her forties or fifties with HIV. Sequenced here: unsorted PBMCs, sampled 0.1 years before starting antiretroviral therapy. The CDR3 coding sequence is TGTGCCAGCAGTCGGACAGGAGCCTACGAGCAGTACTTC. It is translated as CASSRTGAYEQYF.